What follows are 9 T cell receptor beta chains derived from one specimen sequenced in a study of Graves' ophthalmopathy and Graves' hyperthyroidism. RNA transcripts served as template for amplifying TCR beta CDR3 sequences. HTBI primers were employed in first-round RT-PCR, then a second-round multiplex PCR followed. TCRdb re-derived calls from the multiplex PCR reads in MiXCR, one entry per CDR3 protein. Here the sample spans about 740,000 distinct CDR3 sequences, roughly two fifths being singletons. Material for sequencing was peripheral blood. The source of these receptors is an adult man with Graves' ophthalmopathy.

The rearrangement uses TRBV20-1 and TRBJ1-6; tentatively, D is TRBD1 (6 bases). The CDR3 covers 14 residues. Deletions cut 5 bases from V and 6 bases from J, with 14 bases between. Per the germline V gene, CDR1 is DFQATT and CDR2 is SNEGSKA (reference sequence). The DNA for the CDR3 is TGCAGTGCTCGAACGACAGGAGCTAATTCACCCCTCCACTTT. Amino acid sequence: CSARTTGANSPLHF.

This chain uses TRBV29-1 with TRBJ1-1; D possibly corresponds to TRBD1 (5 bases). This CDR3 has 15 residues. In germline, CDR1 is SQVTM, CDR2 ANQGSEA. Trimming pared 6 bases from V and 3 bases from J, leaving 20 bases between. Written as DNA, the CDR3 is TGCAGCGTCCACCTCCGGGCCGGGGGGGACACTGAAGCTTTCTTT. Its protein is CSVHLRAGGDTEAFF.

This clonotype appeared a few times. The junction departs from germline at one end; a sequencing error may be responsible. CDR3 residues: CASRRDSYNSPLHF. CDR3 nucleotides: TGTGCCAGCAGACGGGACAGTTATAATTCACCCCTTCACTTT. The chain carries TRBV27 and TRBJ1-6; 7 bases map to TRBD1. Germline lookup yields CDR1 MNHEY and CDR2 SMNVEV (reference sequence). The CDR3 is made up of 14 amino acids.

The V gene is TRBV7-2, the J gene TRBJ2-6; D possibly corresponds to TRBD1 (6 bases). CDR3 length: 11 amino acids. Trimming cost V 3 bases and J 12 bases, with 6 bases left between them. Germline V CDR1 and CDR2: SGHTA, FQGNSA. Here the CDR3 reads CASSLDSVLTF. CDR3 coding DNA: TGTGCCAGCAGCTTGGACAGCGTCCTGACTTTC.

This clonotype occurred a few times. This sequence joins TRBV2 and TRBJ1-4; 9 nucleotides agree with TRBD1. CDR1 and CDR2 from the germline V gene are SNHLY and FYNNEI. This CDR3 region has 18 residues. The J segment lost 7 bases and the V segment lost 6 bases, leaving 18 bases of the junction unmatched. This chain's CDR3 is CASSNPRGTGMGSEKLFF. CDR3 nucleotides: TGTGCCAGCAGCAACCCCCGGGGGACAGGGATGGGAAGTGAAAAACTGTTTTTT.

The chain combines TRBV7-9 with TRBJ2-5, with 12 bases lining up with TRBD2. The V and J ends lost 9 bases and 2 bases, in that order; junction bases with no gene match: 19. The CDR3 length is 19 residues. Germline-derived CDR1 and CDR2 are SEHNR and FQNEAQ (reference sequence). Here the CDR3 reads CASPSCPGLAGKIQETQYF. The CDR3, as DNA: TGTGCCAGTCCTTCTTGTCCGGGACTAGCGGGCAAAATACAAGAGACCCAGTACTTC.

This clonotype was picked up many times. The rearrangement links TRBV7-2 to TRBJ2-5, with 13 bases matching TRBD2. This CDR3 has 14 amino acids. The V gene's germline CDR1 is SGHTA and CDR2 FQGNSA. With 5 bases clipped from V and 9 bases from J, the junction kept 6 bases outside the gene matches. The CDR3 DNA sequence: TGTGCCAGCAGCCCCGGACTAGCGGGGGTGCCCCAGTACTTC. Encoded protein: CASSPGLAGVPQYF.

This clonotype showed up just a few times. CDR3 loop: CASSPDRDTEKLFF. In DNA form, the CDR3 reads TGTGCCAGCAGCCCGGACAGGGACACGGAAAAACTGTTTTTT. The genes are TRBV7-9 and TRBJ1-4; TRBD1 matches at 8 bases. Germline CDR1 reads SEHNR; CDR2 reads FQNEAQ (reference sequence). Trimming removed 5 bases from V and 8 bases from J; junction bases left unmatched: 7. This CDR3 comprises 14 residues.

This clonotype was picked up many times. This sequence joins TRBV15 and TRBJ1-2; D may be TRBD1 (5 bases). The germline gives CDR1 LNHNV, CDR2 YYDKDF (reference sequence). V lost 0 bases and J 7 bases, leaving 9 bases between the germline ends. The CDR3 has 13 amino acids. Here the CDR3 DNA reads TGTGCCACCAGCAGAGATGGGACCGGTGGCTACACCTTC. It specifies CATSRDGTGGYTF. Complete variable domain (other parts from reference TRBV15 and TRBJ1-2): DAMVIQNPRYQVTQFGKPVTLSCSQTLNHNVMYWYQQKSSQAPKLLFHYYDKDFNNEADTPDNFQSRRPNTSFCFLDIRSPGLGDTAMYLCATSRDGTGGYTFGSGTRLTVV.